This TCR beta chain was identified during a study of blood T cell repertoires in COVID-19. Study as a whole: Samples came from the United States, Italy and Spain, spanning acute and convalescent COVID-19.

Using immunoSEQ multiplex PCR, the repertoire was profiled, and TCRdb retains in-frame clones only, with some absent. The sample shows 200,000 to 250,000 clones, 70% to 90% of them seen only once. The CDR3 totals 13 residues. Germline V lookup: CDR1 LGHDT, CDR2 YNNKEL (reference sequence). Germline trimming cut 1 base from V and 16 bases from J; bases unmatched to any gene: 4. The source is a woman in her twenties or thirties who had recovered from COVID-19. What was sequenced was peripheral blood. The rearrangement uses TRBV3-1 (or the pseudogene TRBV3-2) and TRBJ2-1; 13 nucleotides agree with TRBD2. The DNA for the CDR3 is TGTGCCAGCAGCCAAGGACTAGCGGGGGGACCTTTCTTC. Its translation is CASSQGLAGGPFF.